This T cell receptor beta chain was observed in a study of blood T cell repertoires in COVID-19. Study information: The United States, Italy and Spain supplied acute and convalescent COVID-19 samples.

Sequenced by immunoSEQ multiplex PCR; TCRdb stores in-frame clones only, minus some. The sample carries around 110,000 clones, about 89% recorded once. Germline values: CDR1 LNHDA, CDR2 SQIVND (reference sequence). The V gene lost 7 bases and the J gene lost 2 bases, with 11 bases spanning the gap. The CDR3 sequence is 13 residues long. The clonotype was recovered from a man in his forties or fifties with acute or convalescent COVID-19. Sequencing was carried out using peripheral blood. The rearrangement uses TRBV19 and TRBJ1-1; tentatively, D is TRBD1 (5 bases). The CDR3 DNA is TGTGCCAGTACCCTGACAGCCAACACTGAAGCTTTCTTT. Its translation: CASTLTANTEAFF.